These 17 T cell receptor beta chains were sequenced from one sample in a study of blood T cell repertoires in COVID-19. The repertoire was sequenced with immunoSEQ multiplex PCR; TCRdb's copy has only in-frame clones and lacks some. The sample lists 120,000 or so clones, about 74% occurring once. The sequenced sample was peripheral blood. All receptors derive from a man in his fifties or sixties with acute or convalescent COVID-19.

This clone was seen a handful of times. CDR3 residues: CASSTPGVRDQETQYF. The CDR3 bases are TGTGCCAGTAGTACCCCCGGGGTTCGGGACCAAGAGACCCAGTACTTC. V and J are TRBV19 and TRBJ2-5, with D possibly being TRBD2 (5 bases). Between the trimmed V and J ends, which lost 4 bases and 0 bases, there was a span of 15 bases. Per germline, CDR1 LNHDA and CDR2 SQIVND (reference sequence). The CDR3 sequence is 16 residues long. Drawing the rest from reference TRBV19 and TRBJ2-5, the complete variable domain is DGGITQSPKYLFRKEGQNVTLSCEQNLNHDAMYWYRQDPGQGLRLIYYSQIVNDFQKGDIAEGYSVSREKKESFPLTVTSAQKNPTAFYLCASSTPGVRDQETQYFGPGTRLLVL.

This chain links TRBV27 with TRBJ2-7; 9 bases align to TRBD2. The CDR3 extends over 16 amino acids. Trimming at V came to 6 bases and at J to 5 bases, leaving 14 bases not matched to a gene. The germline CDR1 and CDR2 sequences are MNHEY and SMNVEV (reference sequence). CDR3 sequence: CASRPLVAGVLHEQYF. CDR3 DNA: TGTGCCAGCAGGCCATTAGTAGCGGGAGTCTTGCACGAGCAGTACTTC.

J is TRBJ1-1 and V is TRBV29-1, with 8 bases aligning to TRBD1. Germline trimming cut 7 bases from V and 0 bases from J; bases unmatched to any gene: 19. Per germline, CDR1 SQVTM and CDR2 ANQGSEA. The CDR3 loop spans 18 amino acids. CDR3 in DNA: TGCAGCGGTCACGGACAGGGCGGCATAGGGGTCATGAACACTGAAGCTTTCTTT. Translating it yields CSGHGQGGIGVMNTEAFF.

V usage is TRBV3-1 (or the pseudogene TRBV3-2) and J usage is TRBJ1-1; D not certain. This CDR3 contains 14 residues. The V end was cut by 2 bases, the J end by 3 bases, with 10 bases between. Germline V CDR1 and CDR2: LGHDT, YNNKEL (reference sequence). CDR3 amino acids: CASSQRGRDTEAFF. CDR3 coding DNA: TGTGCCAGCAGCCAAAGAGGTCGGGACACTGAAGCTTTCTTT.

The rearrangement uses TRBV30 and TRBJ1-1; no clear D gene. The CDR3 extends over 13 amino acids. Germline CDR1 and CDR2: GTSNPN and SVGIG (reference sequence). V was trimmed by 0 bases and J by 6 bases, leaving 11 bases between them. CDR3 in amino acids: CAWSVFTRAEAFF. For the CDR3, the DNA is TGTGCCTGGAGTGTATTCACGAGGGCTGAAGCTTTCTTT.

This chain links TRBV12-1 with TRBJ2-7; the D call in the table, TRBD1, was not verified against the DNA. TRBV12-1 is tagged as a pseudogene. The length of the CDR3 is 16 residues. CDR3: CASSLGQGAGPYEQYF. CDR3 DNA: TGTGCCAGCAGCTTGGGACAGGGGGCAGGACCCTACGAGCAGTACTTC.

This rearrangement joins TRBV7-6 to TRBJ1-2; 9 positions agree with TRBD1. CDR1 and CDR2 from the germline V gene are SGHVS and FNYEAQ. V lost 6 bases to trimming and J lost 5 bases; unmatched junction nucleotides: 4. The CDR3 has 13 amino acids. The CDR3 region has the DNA TGTGCCAGCAGTTCCGGACAGGGGTATGGCTACACCTTC. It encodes CASSSGQGYGYTF.

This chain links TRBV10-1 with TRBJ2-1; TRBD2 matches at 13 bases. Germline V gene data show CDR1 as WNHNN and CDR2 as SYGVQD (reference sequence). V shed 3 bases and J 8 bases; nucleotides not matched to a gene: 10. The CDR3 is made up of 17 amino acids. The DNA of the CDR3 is TGCGCCAGCAGTGATAAGAGGACTAGCGGGAGCAGAGATGAGCAGTTCTTC. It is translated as CASSDKRTSGSRDEQFF.

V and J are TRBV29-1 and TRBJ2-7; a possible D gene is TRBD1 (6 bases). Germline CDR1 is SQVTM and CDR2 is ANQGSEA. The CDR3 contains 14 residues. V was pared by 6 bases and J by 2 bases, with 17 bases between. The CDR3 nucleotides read TGCAGCGTCCGGGCAGGGGCCTCGGCCTACGAGCAGTACTTC. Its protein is CSVRAGASAYEQYF.

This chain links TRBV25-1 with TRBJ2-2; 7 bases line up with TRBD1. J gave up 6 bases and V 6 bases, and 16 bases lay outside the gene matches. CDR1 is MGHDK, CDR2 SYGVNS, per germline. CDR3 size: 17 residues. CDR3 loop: CASRAVSPTGWAGELFF. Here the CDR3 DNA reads TGTGCCAGCAGGGCCGTATCACCGACAGGGTGGGCCGGGGAGCTGTTTTTT.

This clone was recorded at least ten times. CDR3 in DNA: TGTGCCAGCAGCTTATCCCCGCTTCGGCGGGGGGCGAACAATGAGCAGTTCTTC. Residues: CASSLSPLRRGANNEQFF. V and J are TRBV5-6 and TRBJ2-1, with TRBD2 identical over 8 bases. This CDR3 is 18 amino acids long. Trimming at V came to 2 bases and at J to 5 bases, leaving 15 bases not matched to a gene. In germline, CDR1 is SGHDT, CDR2 YYEEEE.

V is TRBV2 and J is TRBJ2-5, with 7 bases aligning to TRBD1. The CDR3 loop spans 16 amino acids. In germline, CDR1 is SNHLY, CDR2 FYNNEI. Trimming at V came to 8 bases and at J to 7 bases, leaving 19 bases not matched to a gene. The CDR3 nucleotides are TGTGCCAGCGGGTTTAGGCAGGGGGACATATGGGGGACCCAGTACTTC. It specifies CASGFRQGDIWGTQYF.

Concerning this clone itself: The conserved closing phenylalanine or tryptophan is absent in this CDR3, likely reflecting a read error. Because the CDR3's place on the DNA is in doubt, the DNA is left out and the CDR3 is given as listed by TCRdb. Here the CDR3 reads CASSVRQARII. V gene TRBV11-2 combines with J gene TRBJ2-4; TRBD1 reflects the table's D call only, with no check against the DNA. Germline assignment: CDR1 SGHAT and CDR2 FQNNGV. The CDR3 is made up of 11 amino acids, end residues included.

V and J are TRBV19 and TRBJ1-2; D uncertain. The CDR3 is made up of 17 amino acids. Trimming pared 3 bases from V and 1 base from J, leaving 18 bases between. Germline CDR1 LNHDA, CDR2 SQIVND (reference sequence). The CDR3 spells CASSMRQDLSSNYGYTF. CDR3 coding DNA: TGTGCCAGTAGTATGCGCCAAGACCTCTCTAGTAACTATGGCTACACCTTC. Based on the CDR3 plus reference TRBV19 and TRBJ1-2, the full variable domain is DGGITQSPKYLFRKEGQNVTLSCEQNLNHDAMYWYRQDPGQGLRLIYYSQIVNDFQKGDIAEGYSVSREKKESFPLTVTSAQKNPTAFYLCASSMRQDLSSNYGYTFGSGTRLTVV.

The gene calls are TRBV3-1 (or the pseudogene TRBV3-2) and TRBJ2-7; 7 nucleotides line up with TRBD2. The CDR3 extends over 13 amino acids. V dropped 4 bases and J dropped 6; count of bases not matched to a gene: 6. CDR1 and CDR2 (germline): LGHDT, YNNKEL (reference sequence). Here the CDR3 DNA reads TGTGCCAGCAGCCCCCCACTAGCGACCGAGCAGTACTTC. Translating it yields CASSPPLATEQYF.

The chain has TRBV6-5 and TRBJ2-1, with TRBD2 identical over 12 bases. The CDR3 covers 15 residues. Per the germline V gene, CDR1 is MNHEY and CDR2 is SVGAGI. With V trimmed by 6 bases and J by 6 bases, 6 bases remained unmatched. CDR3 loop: CASSRLAGGPNEQFF. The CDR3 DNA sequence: TGTGCCAGCAGCAGGCTAGCGGGGGGGCCCAATGAGCAGTTCTTC.

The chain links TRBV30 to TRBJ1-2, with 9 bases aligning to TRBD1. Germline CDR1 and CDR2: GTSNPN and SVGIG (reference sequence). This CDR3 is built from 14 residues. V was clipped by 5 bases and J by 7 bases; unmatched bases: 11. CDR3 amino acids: CAWQAGTGWSGYTF. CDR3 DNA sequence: TGTGCCTGGCAAGCCGGGACAGGGTGGAGTGGCTACACCTTC. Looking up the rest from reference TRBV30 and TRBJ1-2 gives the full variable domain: SQTIHQWPATLVQPVGSPLSLECTVEGTSNPNLYWYRQAAGRGLQLLFYSVGIGQISSEVPQNLSASRPQDRQFILSSKKLLLSDSGFYLCAWQAGTGWSGYTFGSGTRLTVV.